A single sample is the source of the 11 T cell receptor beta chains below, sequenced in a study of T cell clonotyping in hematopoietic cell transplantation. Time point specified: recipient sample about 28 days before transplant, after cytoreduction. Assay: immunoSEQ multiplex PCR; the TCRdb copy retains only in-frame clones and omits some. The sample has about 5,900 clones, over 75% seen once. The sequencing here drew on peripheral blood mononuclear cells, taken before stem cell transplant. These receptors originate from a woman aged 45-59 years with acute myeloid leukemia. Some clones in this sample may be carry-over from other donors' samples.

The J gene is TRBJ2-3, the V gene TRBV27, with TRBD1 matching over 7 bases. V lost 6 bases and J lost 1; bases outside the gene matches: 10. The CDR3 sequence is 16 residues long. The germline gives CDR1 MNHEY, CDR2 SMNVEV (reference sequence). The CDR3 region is CASRRVGGEGTDTQYF. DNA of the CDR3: TGTGCCAGCAGACGGGTAGGGGGCGAGGGCACAGATACGCAGTATTTT.

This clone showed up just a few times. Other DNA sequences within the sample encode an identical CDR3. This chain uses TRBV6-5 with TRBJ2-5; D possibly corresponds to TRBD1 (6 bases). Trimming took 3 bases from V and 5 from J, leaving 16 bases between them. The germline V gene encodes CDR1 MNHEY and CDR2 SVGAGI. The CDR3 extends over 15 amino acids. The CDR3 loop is CASSYAGTPGETQYF. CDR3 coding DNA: TGTGCCAGCAGTTATGCCGGGACACCAGGGGAGACCCAGTACTTC.

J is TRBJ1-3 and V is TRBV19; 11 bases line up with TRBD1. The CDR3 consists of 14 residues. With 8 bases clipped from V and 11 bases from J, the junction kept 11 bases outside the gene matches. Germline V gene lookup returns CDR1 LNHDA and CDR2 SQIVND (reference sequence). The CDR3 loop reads CASGTGGNMSAIYF. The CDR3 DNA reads TGTGCCAGTGGGACAGGGGGAAATATGAGCGCCATATATTTT.

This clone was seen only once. The CDR3 spells CASRDAAANTEAFF. CDR3 coding DNA: TGTGCCAGCAGGGACGCGGCGGCGAACACTGAAGCTTTCTTT. The V gene is TRBV6-1, the J gene TRBJ1-1; D gene unclear. V lost 6 bases to trimming and J lost 1 base, with 12 bases between them. This CDR3 has 14 residues. Germline CDR1 is MNHNS and CDR2 is SASEGT.

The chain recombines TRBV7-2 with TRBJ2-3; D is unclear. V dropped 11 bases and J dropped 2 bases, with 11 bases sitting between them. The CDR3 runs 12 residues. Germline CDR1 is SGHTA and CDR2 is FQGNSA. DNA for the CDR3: TGTGCCGAGCCCGGCCTCACAGATACGCAGTATTTT. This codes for CAEPGLTDTQYF.

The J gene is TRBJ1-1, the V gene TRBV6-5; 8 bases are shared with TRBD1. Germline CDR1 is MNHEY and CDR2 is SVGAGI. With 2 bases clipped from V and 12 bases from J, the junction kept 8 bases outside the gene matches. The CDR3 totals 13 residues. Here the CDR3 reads CASSYTQGVMTFF. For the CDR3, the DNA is TGTGCCAGCAGTTACACACAGGGGGTGATGACTTTCTTT.

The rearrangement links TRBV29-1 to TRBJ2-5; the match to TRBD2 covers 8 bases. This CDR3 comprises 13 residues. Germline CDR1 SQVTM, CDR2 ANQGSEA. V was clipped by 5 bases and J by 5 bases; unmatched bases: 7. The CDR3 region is CSVTDRGGETQYF. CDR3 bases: TGCAGCGTTACAGACCGGGGGGGGGAGACCCAGTACTTC. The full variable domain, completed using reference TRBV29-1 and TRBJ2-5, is SAVISQKPSRDICQRGTSLTIQCQVDSQVTMMFWYRQQPGQSLTLIATANQGSEATYESGFVIDKFPISRPNLTFSTLTVSNMSPEDSSIYLCSVTDRGGETQYFGPGTRLLVL.

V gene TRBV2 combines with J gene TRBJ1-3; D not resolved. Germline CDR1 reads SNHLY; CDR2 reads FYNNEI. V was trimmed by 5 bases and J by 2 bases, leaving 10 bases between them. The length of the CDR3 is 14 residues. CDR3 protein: CASSRQVAGNTIYF. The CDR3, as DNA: TGTGCCAGCAGTCGGCAGGTTGCTGGAAACACCATATATTTT.

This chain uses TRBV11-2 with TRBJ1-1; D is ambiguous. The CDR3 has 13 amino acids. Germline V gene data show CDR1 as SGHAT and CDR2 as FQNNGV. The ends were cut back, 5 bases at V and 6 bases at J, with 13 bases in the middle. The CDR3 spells CASSLEDFAEAFF. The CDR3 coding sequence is TGTGCCAGCAGCCTCGAAGATTTCGCTGAAGCTTTCTTT. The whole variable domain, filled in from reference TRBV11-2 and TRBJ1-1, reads EAGVAQSPRYKIIEKRQSVAFWCNPISGHATLYWYQQILGQGPKLLIQFQNNGVVDDSQLPKDRFSAERLKGVDSTLKIQPAKLEDSAVYLCASSLEDFAEAFFGQGTRLTVV.

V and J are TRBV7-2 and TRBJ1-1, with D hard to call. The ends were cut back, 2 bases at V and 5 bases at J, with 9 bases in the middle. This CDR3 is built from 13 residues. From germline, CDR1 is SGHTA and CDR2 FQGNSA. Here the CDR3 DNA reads TGTGCCAGCAGCTTAAAGAGAGAGACTGAAGCTTTCTTT. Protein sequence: CASSLKRETEAFF.

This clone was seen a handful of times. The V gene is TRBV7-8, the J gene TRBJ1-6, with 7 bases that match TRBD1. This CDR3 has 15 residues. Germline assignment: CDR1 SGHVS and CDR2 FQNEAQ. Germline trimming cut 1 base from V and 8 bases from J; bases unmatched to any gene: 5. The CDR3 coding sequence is TGTGCCAGCAGCTTAGGACAGGGAGGGCATTCACCCCTCCACTTT. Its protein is CASSLGQGGHSPLHF.